These 27 T cell receptor beta chains originate from one sample sequenced in a study of metastatic and nonmetastatic thyroid tumors. TCRdb reanalyzed the PCR reads via MiXCR. The sample has roughly 59,000 clones; around 15% are singletons. Patients underwent thyroid surgery, and none had received any treatment before it. The sample taken for sequencing was blood. The origin of the receptors is a male donor with papillary thyroid cancer or a benign thyroid nodule (not recorded which). Some clones in this sample may be carry-over from other donors' samples.

Remarks on this clone: The junction does not match germline at one end; this may be a read error. J is TRBJ2-7 and V is TRBV20-1, with TRBD2 identical over 14 bases. Germline V gene data show CDR1 as DFQATT and CDR2 as SNEGSKA (reference sequence). This CDR3 spans 17 amino acids. CDR3 amino acids: CSARGQGTSGRLYEQYF. DNA of the CDR3: TGCAGTGCCAGAGGACAGGGGACTAGCGGGAGACTCTACGAGCAGTACTTC.

This clone occurred many times. The CDR3 nucleotides read TGTGCCAGTAGTCTAAGACGAGGAGCGAACACCGGGGAGCTGTTTTTT. The encoded protein is CASSLRRGANTGELFF. V and J are TRBV19 and TRBJ2-2; the D is unclear. Trimming removed 5 bases at V and 0 bases at J, with 13 bases between. This CDR3 contains 16 residues. Germline CDR1 reads LNHDA; CDR2 reads SQIVND (reference sequence).

This clone has a count of ten or more. The chain couples TRBV6-5 to TRBJ1-6; tentatively, D is TRBD1 (6 bases). Germline CDR1 is MNHEY and CDR2 is SVGAGI. The ends were cut back, 0 bases at V and 0 bases at J, with 15 bases in the middle. The CDR3 consists of 19 residues. CDR3 sequence reads: CASSYSRGARSSYNSPLHF. CDR3 nucleotides: TGTGCCAGCAGTTACTCGAGGGGGGCCAGAAGCTCCTATAATTCACCCCTCCACTTT.

This clone came up many times. The gene calls are TRBV19 and TRBJ2-2, with D uncertain. The CDR3 is made up of 12 amino acids. CDR1 and CDR2 from the germline V gene are LNHDA and SQIVND (reference sequence). The germline V and J ends were trimmed by 4 bases and 7 bases, with 7 bases remaining between them. Here the CDR3 reads CASSRGLGELFF. The CDR3 DNA reads TGTGCCAGTAGTAGAGGTCTCGGGGAGCTGTTTTTT.

The V and J genes are TRBV20-1 and TRBJ2-7; tentatively, D is TRBD2 (6 bases). The CDR3 consists of 15 residues. Germline loops: CDR1 DFQATT, CDR2 SNEGSKA (reference sequence). V lost 0 bases and J 2 bases, leaving 14 bases between the germline ends. The CDR3 protein is CSARDPSGAPYEQYF. The CDR3 DNA reads as TGCAGTGCTAGAGATCCGTCGGGAGCCCCCTACGAGCAGTACTTC.

This clone was observed at least ten times. A much more abundant neighbour one base away suggests this may be a read error. The conserved phenylalanine or tryptophan normally closing the CDR3 is absent here, so this likely arose from a read error. This chain connects TRBV20-1 to TRBJ2-7; tentatively, D is TRBD1 or TRBD2 (6 bases each). This CDR3 has 17 residues. Trimming stripped 1 base from V and 4 bases from J, with 23 bases between. Germline-derived CDR1 and CDR2 are DFQATT and SNEGSKA (reference sequence). The CDR3 reads CSARATQEGGSWYEQYL. The CDR3 nucleotides read TGCAGTGCTAGAGCAACCCAAGAGGGGGGTTCTTGGTACGAGCAGTACCTC.

This clone was detected many times. The V call is TRBV30, the J call TRBJ2-1; 9 bases line up with TRBD1. The CDR3 is 11 residues long. V lost 3 bases, J lost 15 bases, and 6 bases stayed unmatched. The V gene's germline CDR1 is GTSNPN and CDR2 SVGIG (reference sequence). CDR3 amino acids: CAWSRTGVRFF. For the CDR3, the DNA is TGTGCCTGGAGCCGGACAGGGGTAAGGTTCTTC.

In regard to this clone: A much larger clone is a single base away; this may be a read error. The V gene is TRBV9, the J gene TRBJ2-5, with TRBD2 identical over 11 bases. From germline, CDR1 is SGDLS and CDR2 YYNGEE. This CDR3 is built from 18 residues. V lost 2 bases, J lost 1 base, and 10 bases stayed unmatched. Here the CDR3 DNA reads TGTGCCAGCAGCGTCTCCCCGGGACTAGCGGAATCCCAAGAGACCCAGTACTTC. Amino acids: CASSVSPGLAESQETQYF.

This chain uses TRBV20-1 with TRBJ2-5; D may be TRBD1 (5 bases). The CDR3 totals 12 residues. V was shortened by 2 bases and J by 3 bases, with 7 bases between the two germline ends. Germline lookup yields CDR1 DFQATT and CDR2 SNEGSKA (reference sequence). CDR3 amino acids: CSARQGEETQYF. CDR3 DNA sequence: TGCAGTGCTAGACAGGGTGAAGAGACCCAGTACTTC.

This clone was observed at least ten times. The chain uses TRBV2 and TRBJ1-2, with D unresolved. V lost 3 bases, J lost 14 bases, and 10 bases lay in between. Germline V gives CDR1 SNHLY, CDR2 FYNNEI. The CDR3 has 10 residues. CDR3 protein: CASSEGRSTF. The DNA for the CDR3 is TGTGCCAGCAGTGAGGGCCGTAGTACCTTC.

This clone was seen repeatedly, ten times or more. The rearrangement links TRBV2 to TRBJ2-1; maybe TRBD2 (6 bases). The CDR3 consists of 14 residues. Trimming removed 4 bases from V and 3 bases from J, with 10 bases in between. Germline V gene sequence: CDR1 SNHLY, CDR2 FYNNEI. CDR3 sequence: CASSGLVGYNEQFF. CDR3 DNA sequence: TGTGCCAGCAGTGGACTAGTAGGCTACAATGAGCAGTTCTTC.

This clone was counted at least ten times. This chain connects TRBV7-9 to TRBJ2-3, with D unresolved. The CDR3 totals 15 residues. V gave up 1 base and J gave up 4 bases, with 12 bases separating them. The germline gives CDR1 SEHNR, CDR2 FQNEAQ (reference sequence). CDR3 sequence reads: CASSLVRLVADTQYF. The CDR3 DNA is TGTGCCAGCAGCTTAGTGAGGCTAGTGGCAGATACGCAGTATTTT. The full variable domain, in which reference TRBV7-9 and TRBJ2-3 provide the parts outside the CDR3, is DTGVSQNPRHKITKRGQNVTFRCDPISEHNRLYWYRQTLGQGPEFLTYFQNEAQLEKSRLLSDRFSAERPKGSFSTLEIQRTEQGDSAMYLCASSLVRLVADTQYFGPGTRLTVL.

This CDR3 reads CASSGEASGGFTNIQYF. The CDR3 DNA reads as TGTGCCAGCAGCGGAGAAGCTAGCGGGGGCTTCACAAACATTCAGTACTTC. The genes are TRBV9 and TRBJ2-4; 10 positions match TRBD2. V trimming: 3 bases; J trimming: 6 bases; junction bases outside the gene matches: 12. The CDR3 length is 17 residues. Germline loops: CDR1 SGDLS, CDR2 YYNGEE.

This clone was recorded many times. V and J are TRBV12-3 or TRBV12-4 and TRBJ2-3; 7 nucleotides match TRBD2. The CDR3 is 14 residues long. With V trimmed by 3 bases and J by 7 bases, 7 bases remained unmatched. CDR3: CASSLGGGINTQYF. The DNA of the CDR3 is TGTGCCAGCAGTTTGGGCGGGGGTATTAATACGCAGTATTTT.

This clone was observed at least ten times. The J gene is TRBJ1-2, the V gene TRBV24-1; D possibly corresponds to TRBD1 (6 bases). Germline V CDR1 and CDR2: KGHDR, SFDVKD. The CDR3 runs to 14 residues. Trimming pared 3 bases from V and 8 bases from J, leaving 15 bases between. CDR3 nucleotide sequence: TGTGCCACCAGTGATACGAGACAGGAGGGAGGCTACACCTTC. Translating it yields CATSDTRQEGGYTF.

This clone was found many times. The gene calls are TRBV3-1 and TRBJ1-4; TRBD1 is a possible D gene (5 bases). Germline assignment: CDR1 LGHDT and CDR2 YNNKEL (reference sequence). V shed 4 bases and J shed 8 bases, with 8 bases lying between them. The CDR3 sequence is 12 residues long. CDR3 nucleotide sequence: TGTGCCAGCAGCCGGGGCCCGGAAAAACTGTTTTTT. Its protein product is CASSRGPEKLFF.

This clone showed up many times. The J gene is TRBJ2-3, the V gene TRBV11-2, with TRBD2 identical over 11 bases. This CDR3 contains 17 residues. Germline CDR1 reads SGHAT; CDR2 reads FQNNGV. The V and J ends lost 5 bases and 2 bases, in that order; junction bases with no gene match: 9. The CDR3 DNA reads as TGTGCCAGCAGCCGACGGACTAGCGGGCTCCTCACAGATACGCAGTATTTT. Its translation is CASSRRTSGLLTDTQYF.

This clone has only a few counts. The CDR3 protein is CASSLVLAGSTDTQYF. The CDR3 nucleotides are TGTGCCAGCAGTTTGGTGCTAGCGGGGAGCACAGATACGCAGTATTTT. The genes are TRBV27 and TRBJ2-3, with TRBD2 identical over 9 bases. The V gene's germline CDR1 is MNHEY and CDR2 SMNVEV (reference sequence). V gave up 3 bases and J gave up 0 bases; unmatched junction bases: 4. The CDR3 runs 16 residues.

The table lists this clone with many counts. The V call is TRBV29-1, the J call TRBJ2-2; 8 nucleotides align to TRBD2. The V segment lost 7 bases and the J segment 3 bases; nucleotides outside the gene matches: 4. The CDR3 totals 13 residues. Germline assignment: CDR1 SQVTM and CDR2 ANQGSEA. CDR3 DNA sequence: TGCAGCGCCGGGGGGGATTACACCGGGGAGCTGTTTTTT. Encoded protein: CSAGGDYTGELFF.

At least ten counts were recorded for this clone. The chain recombines TRBV6-1 with TRBJ1-1; D is ambiguous. This CDR3 has 15 residues. Trimming took 2 bases from V and 4 from J, leaving 14 bases between them. CDR1 is MNHNS, CDR2 SASEGT, per germline. This CDR3 reads CASSEFGVVGTEAFF. In DNA form, the CDR3 reads TGTGCCAGCAGTGAATTCGGAGTCGTGGGCACTGAAGCTTTCTTT.

Ten or more counts support this clone. One end of the junction is discordant with germline, which a read error may explain. V gene TRBV12-3 or TRBV12-4 combines with J gene TRBJ2-3; 9 bases line up with TRBD1. CDR3 length: 14 residues. The CDR3 nucleotides read TGTGCCAGTTCCTCCGGGACAGGGACAGATACGCAGTGTTTT. It is translated as CASSSGTGTDTQCF.

To note about this clone: This may arise from a read error, as a much more abundant clone is one base away. The CDR3 nucleotides read TGTGCCAGCAGCATGGACGCAGTGGGGTCCCTCCACTTT. The encoded protein is CASSMDAVGSLHF. The J gene is TRBJ1-6, the V gene TRBV5-5; D not resolved. Germline-derived CDR1 and CDR2 are SGHKS and YYEKEE (reference sequence). The V gene lost 4 bases and the J gene lost 14 bases, with 16 bases spanning the gap. This CDR3 has 13 amino acids.

The rearrangement joins TRBV11-1 to TRBJ2-3; D perhaps matches TRBD2 (6 bases). CDR1 and CDR2 from the germline V gene are SGHAT and FQDESV (reference sequence). Trimming left V 5 bases short and J 0 bases short, with 21 bases between. The CDR3 length is 18 residues. The CDR3 here is CASSLVQVADPSTDTQYF. CDR3 nucleotide sequence: TGTGCCAGCAGCCTTGTACAGGTAGCGGATCCCAGCACAGATACGCAGTATTTT.

Concerning this clone: A much larger clone is a single base away; this may be a read error. Other DNA sequences in the sample encode the same CDR3. The chain combines TRBV7-9 with TRBJ1-1, with 7 bases aligning to TRBD1. V was pared by 6 bases and J by 0 bases, with 7 bases of the junction left unmatched. Germline V gives CDR1 SEHNR, CDR2 FQNEAQ (reference sequence). The CDR3 length is 15 residues. DNA of the CDR3: TGTGCCAGCAGGCCAAAGACAGGGATGAACACTGAAGCTTTCTTT. Amino acids: CASRPKTGMNTEAFF.

This clone was counted between two and nine times. The chain recombines TRBV6-1 with TRBJ1-2; D unclear. CDR3 length: 13 residues. The V and J ends lost 6 bases and 4 bases respectively, with 12 bases between them. CDR1 MNHNS and CDR2 SASEGT come from the germline V gene. The CDR3 region is CASRGARGYGYTF. In DNA form, the CDR3 reads TGTGCCAGCAGGGGCGCACGGGGCTATGGCTACACCTTC.

The rearrangement links TRBV27 to TRBJ2-5, with 12 bases identical to TRBD1. The CDR3 loop spans 15 amino acids. Germline CDR1 and CDR2: MNHEY and SMNVEV (reference sequence). J was trimmed by 4 bases and V by 5 bases; bases with no gene match: 5. The CDR3 DNA reads as TGTGCCAGCAGTAGCGGGACAGGGGGCGTAGAGACCCAGTACTTC. Protein: CASSSGTGGVETQYF.

In this sample, this clone turned up many times. The sample holds other DNA sequences that translate to the same CDR3. This chain joins TRBV5-5 and TRBJ1-6; 10 nucleotides match TRBD1. Germline lookup yields CDR1 SGHKS and CDR2 YYEKEE (reference sequence). V lost 4 bases and J lost 8; bases outside the gene matches: 6. CDR3 length equals 15 residues. CDR3 nucleotides: TGTGCCAGCAGCGGGGGGACAGGGGAATATTCACCCCTCCACTTT. Translated: CASSGGTGEYSPLHF.